This T cell receptor (beta chain) was observed in a study of shared clonotypes between healthy human individuals. Assay used: immunoSEQ multiplex PCR; TCRdb lists only in-frame clones, some missing. The top ten clones hold around 0.37% of a sample with about 2.4 million clones, approximately 93% of them seen once. Unmatched junction bases numbered 7, after V lost 1 base and J lost 7 bases. Germline values: CDR1 SGDLS, CDR2 YYNGEE. This CDR3 spans 17 amino acids. With respect to this clone: Antigen unknown.

Study outcomes and limitations: Larger estimated richness was generally seen in naive subsets than in memory subsets.

The sequenced material came from naive CD4+ T cells from PBMCs. Documented subset: CD45RA+ positively selected. The gene calls are TRBV9 and TRBJ2-1; 14 bases line up with TRBD2. The clonotype was recovered from a man between 18 and 35 years old in good health. Some clones in this sample may be carry-over from other donors' samples. The CDR3 is CASSVRLAGGPGNEQFF. The CDR3 nucleotides are TGTGCCAGCAGCGTAAGACTAGCGGGAGGGCCAGGAAATGAGCAGTTCTTC. Full variable domain (outside the CDR3, taken from reference TRBV9 and TRBJ2-1): DSGVTQTPKHLITATGQRVTLRCSPRSGDLSVYWYQQSLDQGLQFLIQYYNGEERAKGNILERFSAQQFPDLHSELNLSSLELGDSALYFCASSVRLAGGPGNEQFFGPGTRLTVL.